This is a list of T cell receptor beta chains from one sample in a study of blood T cell repertoires in COVID-19. Sequencing used immunoSEQ multiplex PCR; TCRdb keeps in-frame clones, though not all of them. The sample holds 80,000 to 100,000 clones, 78% seen once. Input material: peripheral blood. The origin of the receptors is a human donor in a cohort sampled during active COVID-19. Both conserved end residues are part of each CDR3. D genes are given only for firm matches. Clone size appears in some rows only: once, few, many, or a class for an expanded clone.

d_gene,j_gene,v_gene,abundance,CDR3nt,CDR3aa
NA,TRBJ2-5,TRBV13,NA,TGTGCCAGCAGCTTAGATGGGAGGGGCGGGGGCCAACTTCAAGAGACCCAGTACTTC,CASSLDGRGGGQLQETQYF
TRBD1,TRBJ2-7,TRBV6-6,NA,TGTGCCAGCAGTTACTCGTGGGACAGATCCTACGAGCAGTACTTC,CASSYSWDRSYEQYF
TRBD2,TRBJ2-2,TRBV19,once,TGTGCCAGTAGTACACGTACGGGGGAGGGAACCGGGGAGCTGTTTTTT,CASSTRTGEGTGELFF
TRBD2,TRBJ2-2,TRBV24-1,NA,TGTGCCACCAGTGATCCGAGCGGGGAGGCCGGGGAGCTGTTTTTT,CATSDPSGEAGELFF
NA,TRBJ2-7,TRBV7-6,NA,TGTGCCAGCAGCGACGCGTATGGGGGGACGTCCTACGAGCAGTACTTC,CASSDAYGGTSYEQYF
NA,TRBJ2-5,TRBV11-3,NA,TGTGCCAGCAGCTTATATTCCGGGTGGGAGACCCAGTACTTC,CASSLYSGWETQYF
TRBD2,TRBJ2-1,TRBV20-1,NA,TGCAGTGCTAGTACTAGCGGGAGGGCCTTATCCTACAATGAGCAGTTCTTC,CSASTSGRALSYNEQFF
NA,TRBJ1-2,TRBV29-1,once,TGCAGCGTTGAGGGCCTGGGCTACACCTTC,CSVEGLGYTF
NA,TRBJ2-2,TRBV6-4,NA,TGTGCCAGCAGTGCCGGGGACACCGGGGAGCTGTTTTTT,CASSAGDTGELFF
TRBD1,TRBJ2-1,TRBV28,NA,TGTGCCAGCAGCTCTCCTCGGGGACAGGGGGTCTACAATGAGCAGTTCTTC,CASSSPRGQGVYNEQFF
TRBD1,TRBJ2-3,TRBV3-1/TRBV3-2,NA,TGTGCCAGCAGCCAATGGACAGGAGATACGCAGTATTTT,CASSQWTGDTQYF
NA,TRBJ2-1,TRBV29-1,NA,TGCAGCGTTGAGGGCTGGAATGAGCAGTTCTTC,CSVEGWNEQFF
NA,TRBJ2-5,TRBV2,NA,TGTGCCAGCAGTGTCGGGGGACAAGAGACCCAGTACTTC,CASSVGGQETQYF
TRBD2,TRBJ2-3,TRBV29-1,NA,TGCAGCACCTCGGGGGGGTACACAGATACGCAGTATTTT,CSTSGGYTDTQYF
TRBD2,TRBJ2-2,TRBV2,NA,TGTGCCAGCCGCCTGGGGGGGTATTACGTCGGGGAGCTGTTTTTT,CASRLGGYYVGELFF
NA,TRBJ2-1,TRBV7-9,NA,TGTGCCAGCAGCCGGGGACTCCGTGAGCAGTTCTTC,CASSRGLREQFF
TRBD1,TRBJ1-2,TRBV7-9,few,TGTGCCAGCAGCCCACCGGGACAGGGGGCGCGTGGCTACACCTTC,CASSPPGQGARGYTF
TRBD1,TRBJ1-1,TRBV28,few,TGTGCCAGCAGCCCCCCCGGACAGGGGGCCTGGTTGGGCACTGAAGCTTTCTTT,CASSPPGQGAWLGTEAFF
TRBD1,TRBJ1-2,TRBV15,NA,TGTGCCACCAGCAAATCCGACAGGGCGATCGTTAACTATGGCTACACCTTC,CATSKSDRAIVNYGYTF
NA,TRBJ1-4,TRBV28,NA,TGTGCCAGCAGTTTCCAGACAGCCTCTAATGAAAAACTGTTTTTT,CASSFQTASNEKLFF
TRBD1,TRBJ2-1,TRBV6-6,once,TGTGCCAGCAGCACTTCGGCCAAGACAGGGGGCAATGAGCAGTTCTTC,CASSTSAKTGGNEQFF
TRBD1,TRBJ1-6,TRBV5-6,NA,TGTGCCAGCAGCCCGCCGGGACAGAACTTAAATTCACCCCTCCACTTT,CASSPPGQNLNSPLHF
NA,TRBJ1-2,TRBV27,NA,TGTGCCAGCAGTTCTGGCCCGGGGGGCTACACCTTC,CASSSGPGGYTF
TRBD1,TRBJ1-5,TRBV29-1,NA,TGCAGCGTTTGGGACAGGGGGAGCTATAGCAATCAGCCCCAGCATTTT,CSVWDRGSYSNQPQHF
NA,TRBJ1-1,TRBV19,NA,TGTGCCAGTAGTTTTACAGCCAACACTGAAGCTTTCTTT,CASSFTANTEAFF
NA,TRBJ1-1,TRBV5-1,few,TGCGCCAGCAGCTTGCCTGGAGCTGTGGAAGCTTTCTTT,CASSLPGAVEAFF
TRBD2,TRBJ2-1,TRBV7-2,NA,TGTGCCAGCAGCTTAGTCGGACTAGCGGACAATGAGCAGTTCTTC,CASSLVGLADNEQFF
NA,TRBJ2-7,TRBV19,NA,TGTGCCAGTAGTATAGTCGCTGGGGAGGTGAACGAGCAGTACTTC,CASSIVAGEVNEQYF
NA,TRBJ1-1,TRBV9,NA,TGTGCCAGCAGCCCTAGCGGGGGGGCCTTGAACACTGAAGCTTTCTTT,CASSPSGGALNTEAFF
NA,TRBJ2-3,TRBV20-1,NA,TGCAGTGCCACGGGGAGTGAGACGCAGTATTTT,CSATGSETQYF
NA,TRBJ2-7,TRBV2,NA,TGTGCCTCCCACAGGGCGATGGGGGAGCAGTACTTC,CASHRAMGEQYF
NA,TRBJ1-1,TRBV3-1/TRBV3-2,NA,TGTGCCAGCAGCCTAAGTCCCGTCTATGAAGCTTTCTTT,CASSLSPVYEAFF
TRBD1,TRBJ2-5,TRBV28,NA,TGTGCCAGCAGGCCCGGGGACAGCCTCCAAGAGACCCAGTACTTC,CASRPGDSLQETQYF
TRBD1,TRBJ1-5,TRBV12-3/TRBV12-4,NA,TGTGCCAGTTCGACAGGGGGCAATCAGCCCCAGCATTTT,CASSTGGNQPQHF
TRBD2,TRBJ2-1,TRBV19,NA,TGTGCCACGGTAGCGGGGGGATACAATGAGCAGTTCTTC,CATVAGGYNEQFF
NA,TRBJ1-5,TRBV2,NA,TGTGCCAGCAGTGATATGGGGGCGGGTCAGCCCCAGCATTTT,CASSDMGAGQPQHF
TRBD2,TRBJ2-3,TRBV6-2/TRBV6-3,NA,TGTGCCAGCAGTCCCCTAGCGGGAAAAACAGATACGCAGTATTTT,CASSPLAGKTDTQYF
TRBD2,TRBJ2-3,TRBV19,NA,TGTGCCAGTAGTTCCAGCGGGGGGCGAGGAGATACGCAGTATTTT,CASSSSGGRGDTQYF
TRBD2,TRBJ2-5,TRBV7-2,NA,TGTGCCAGCAGCTACCGACATAGCGGGGTGGAGGGGGAGACCCAGTACTTC,CASSYRHSGVEGETQYF
TRBD2,TRBJ2-3,TRBV9,NA,TGTGCCAGCTCCTCGGGGGGGACTAGCACAGATACGCAGTATTTT,CASSSGGTSTDTQYF
TRBD1,TRBJ2-2,TRBV6-5,NA,TGTGCTACCGGACAGGGGAGAGGGAAGCTGTTTTTT,CATGQGRGKLFF
TRBD1,TRBJ2-6,TRBV7-9,NA,TGTGCCAGCAGGGACAGGGGGGCTGGGGCCAACGTCCTGACTTTC,CASRDRGAGANVLTF
NA,TRBJ2-1,TRBV27,NA,TGTGCCAGCAGTTTTGGGGGCAGGGATTACAATGAGCAGTTCTTC,CASSFGGRDYNEQFF
TRBD2,TRBJ2-1,TRBV6-5,NA,TGTGCCAGCAGTAACCTAGCGGCCTCCTACAATGAGCAGTTCTTC,CASSNLAASYNEQFF
NA,TRBJ1-5,TRBV4-2,few,TGTGCCAGCAGCCAAGATCCCGGGGTCAGCAATCAGCCCCAGCATTTT,CASSQDPGVSNQPQHF
NA,TRBJ2-5,TRBV20-1,few,TGCAGTGCTGAACTAGTGACCCAGTACTTC,CSAELVTQYF